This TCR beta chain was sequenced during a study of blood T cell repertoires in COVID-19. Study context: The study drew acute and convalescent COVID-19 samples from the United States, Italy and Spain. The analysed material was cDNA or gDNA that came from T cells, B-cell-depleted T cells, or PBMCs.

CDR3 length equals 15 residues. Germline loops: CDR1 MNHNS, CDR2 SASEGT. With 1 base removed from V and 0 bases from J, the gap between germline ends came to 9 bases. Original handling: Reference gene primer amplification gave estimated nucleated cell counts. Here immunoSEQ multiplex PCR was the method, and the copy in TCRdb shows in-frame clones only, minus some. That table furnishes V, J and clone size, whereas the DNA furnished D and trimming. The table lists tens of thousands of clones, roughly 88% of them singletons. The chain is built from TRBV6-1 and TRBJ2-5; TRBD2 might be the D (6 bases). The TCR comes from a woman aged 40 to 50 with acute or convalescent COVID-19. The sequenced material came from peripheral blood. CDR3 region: CASSEGRGYQETQYF. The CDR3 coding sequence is TGTGCCAGCAGTGAAGGACGGGGGTACCAAGAGACCCAGTACTTC.